This T cell receptor (beta chain) was identified in a study of T cell responses to AZD1222 COVID-19 vaccine. Across the whole study: Combined were second doses at about 4 or about 12 weeks.

Produced via immunoSEQ multiplex PCR; TCRdb's table is partial and in-frame only. Altogether about 120,000 clones are present, 88% being singletons, with the ten largest covering about 10%. This CDR3 region has 20 residues. This clone ranks as medium-sized. What it binds is not known. Findings and limits, study-wide: Variant regions that are unmutated are reportedly the target of nearly half of spike-specific TCRs. Researchers took repertoire samples only after the peak T cell response had come. Spike was spanned by vaccine-associated CD4 TCRs, which were dominant at 160-218 and 743-854.

Sequencing was performed on peripheral blood, taken on day 0 of AZD1222 vaccination. The receptor's source is an adult in good health. The chain has TRBV21-1 and TRBJ2-5; the DNA was not compared with TRBD2, the D call given in the table. TRBV21-1 is given as a pseudogene. CDR3 bases: TGTGCCAGCAGCTCTCCGGGACCCCAGGCTTCTAGCGGGAGTACAGAGACCCAGTACTTC. Residues: CASSSPGPQASSGSTETQYF.